This T cell receptor beta chain came from a study of tumor-infiltrating lymphocytes in primary liver carcinoma. The input was around 500 ng total RNA; TCR beta cDNA was made from it with a constant-region primer. Libraries of TCR beta came from three nested multiplex PCR rounds with slightly modified ARM-PCR. PCR rounds one and two used TRBV1-TRBV30 forward primers with a C-beta reverse primer for 10 cycles each. TCRdb itself ran the multiplex PCR reads through MiXCR, one entry per CDR3 protein. The sample has about 180,000 distinct CDR3 sequences, over 45% seen once. Unsorted whole blood yielded blood RNA, and germline DNA was extracted as well. Peripheral blood, 3.5 to 4 milliliters, was collected prior to surgery. Study conclusions and caveats: CD8+ and CD4+ repertoires went uncompared, the samples being bulk unsorted.

Of note for this clonotype: Its cognate antigen is unknown. This clone may be a read error of a much larger clone one base away.

Germline lookup yields CDR1 SNHLY and CDR2 FYNNEI. There are 14 residues in the CDR3. What was sequenced was peripheral blood. The TCR was taken from a man aged 40-49 years with primary liver carcinoma and hepatitis B virus infection. The J gene is TRBJ2-7, the V gene TRBV2, with 8 nucleotides matching TRBD2. The CDR3 DNA is TGTGCCAACAGTGCGGGGGGTAGTGGCTACGAGCAGTACTTC. This sequence encodes CANSAGGSGYEQYF.